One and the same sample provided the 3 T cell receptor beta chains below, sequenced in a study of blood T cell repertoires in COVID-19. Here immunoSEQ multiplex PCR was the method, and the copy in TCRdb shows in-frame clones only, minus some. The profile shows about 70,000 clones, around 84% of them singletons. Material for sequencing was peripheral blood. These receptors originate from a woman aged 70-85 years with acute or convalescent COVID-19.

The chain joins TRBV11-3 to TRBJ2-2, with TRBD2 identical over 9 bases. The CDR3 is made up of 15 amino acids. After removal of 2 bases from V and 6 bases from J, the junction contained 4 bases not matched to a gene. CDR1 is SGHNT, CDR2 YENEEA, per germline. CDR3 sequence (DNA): TGTGCCAGCAGCTTATTGCGCGGGGGGGCCGGGGAGCTGTTTTTT. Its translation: CASSLLRGGAGELFF.

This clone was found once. CDR3 amino acids: CSVGAGQDTQYF. CDR3 coding DNA: TGCAGCGTTGGAGCGGGTCAGGATACGCAGTATTTT. V usage is TRBV29-1 and J usage is TRBJ2-3; D is perhaps TRBD2 (6 bases). Germline V gene data show CDR1 as SQVTM and CDR2 as ANQGSEA. Trimming removed 4 bases at V and 6 bases at J, with 11 bases between. This CDR3 contains 12 residues.

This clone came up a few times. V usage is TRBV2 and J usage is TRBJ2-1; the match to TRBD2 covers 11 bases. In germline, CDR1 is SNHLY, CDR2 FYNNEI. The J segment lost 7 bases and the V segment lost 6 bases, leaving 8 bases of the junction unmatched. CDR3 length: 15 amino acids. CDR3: CASRGTSGGSNEQFF. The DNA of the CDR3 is TGTGCCAGCAGGGGCACTAGCGGGGGCTCGAATGAGCAGTTCTTC.